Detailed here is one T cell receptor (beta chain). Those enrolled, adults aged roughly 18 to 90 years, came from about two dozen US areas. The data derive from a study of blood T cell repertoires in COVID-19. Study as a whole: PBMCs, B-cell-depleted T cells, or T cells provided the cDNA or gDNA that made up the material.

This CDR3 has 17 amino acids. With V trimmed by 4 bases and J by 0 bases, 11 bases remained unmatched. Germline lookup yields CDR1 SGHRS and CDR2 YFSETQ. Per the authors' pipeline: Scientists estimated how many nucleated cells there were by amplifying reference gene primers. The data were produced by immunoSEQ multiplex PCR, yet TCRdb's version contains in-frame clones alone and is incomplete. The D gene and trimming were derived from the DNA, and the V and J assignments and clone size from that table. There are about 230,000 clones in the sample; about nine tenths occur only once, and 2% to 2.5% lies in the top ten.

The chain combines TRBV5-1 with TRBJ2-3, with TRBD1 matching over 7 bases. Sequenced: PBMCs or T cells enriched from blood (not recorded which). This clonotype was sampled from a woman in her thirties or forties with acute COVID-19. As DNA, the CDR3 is TGCGCCAGCAGCCGCCGGGGACAGCCAACTAGCACAGATACGCAGTATTTT. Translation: CASSRRGQPTSTDTQYF.